These 21 T cell receptor beta chains share one sample of origin, sequenced in a study of blood T cell repertoires in COVID-19. TCRdb keeps only in-frame clones here, not all; method: immunoSEQ multiplex PCR. The table records approximately 280,000 clones, more than 75% of them present only once. Sample: peripheral blood. The receptors derive from a woman under 40 who had recovered from COVID-19.

The V call is TRBV28, the J call TRBJ2-5; 11 nucleotides agree with TRBD2. Germline values: CDR1 MDHEN, CDR2 SYDVKM. V lost 4 bases and J lost 6; bases outside the gene matches: 10. CDR3 size: 16 residues. As DNA, the CDR3 is TGTGCCAGCAGTTCCGCTGGGACTAGCGGTTCACAGACCCAGTACTTC. Its protein is CASSSAGTSGSQTQYF.

The chain has TRBV7-2 and TRBJ1-3, with a tentative D call TRBD1 (6 bases). V was shortened by 3 bases and J by 0 bases, with 9 bases between the two germline ends. Germline lookup yields CDR1 SGHTA and CDR2 FQGNSA. The CDR3 runs 15 residues. The CDR3 is CASSFYRASGNTIYF. The CDR3 bases are TGTGCCAGCAGCTTCTACAGGGCCTCTGGAAACACCATATATTTT.

Written as DNA, the CDR3 is TGCAGCGTCGCCGTACAGGCCCGGAGCACTGAAGCTTTCTTT. Protein: CSVAVQARSTEAFF. J is TRBJ1-1 and V is TRBV29-1, with D possibly being TRBD1 (5 bases). The CDR3 has 14 amino acids. The V end was cut by 6 bases, the J end by 4 bases, with 18 bases between. The germline V gene has CDR1 SQVTM and CDR2 ANQGSEA. Using reference TRBV29-1 and TRBJ1-1 for the parts outside the CDR3, the full variable domain is SAVISQKPSRDICQRGTSLTIQCQVDSQVTMMFWYRQQPGQSLTLIATANQGSEATYESGFVIDKFPISRPNLTFSTLTVSNMSPEDSSIYLCSVAVQARSTEAFFGQGTRLTVV.

The chain uses TRBV15 and TRBJ2-1; D may be TRBD1 (6 bases). The V end lost 0 bases, the J end lost 6 bases, and 9 bases lay between the germline ends. The length of the CDR3 is 14 residues. CDR1 and CDR2 from the germline V gene are LNHNV and YYDKDF (reference sequence). CDR3 in amino acids: CATSRDRGFNEQFF. CDR3 bases: TGTGCCACCAGCAGAGACAGGGGTTTCAATGAGCAGTTCTTC.

This clone came up once. The genes are TRBV4-3 and TRBJ2-6, with a weak D call TRBD2 (6 bases). Germline assignment: CDR1 LGHNA and CDR2 YSLEER. CDR3 length: 19 residues. The ends were cut back, 4 bases at V and 4 bases at J, with 23 bases in the middle. In DNA form, the CDR3 reads TGCGCCAGCAGCCCGTCGCGGGGACGTATTCATGAGGGGGCCAACGTCCTGACTTTC. Its translation: CASSPSRGRIHEGANVLTF.

The chain uses TRBV6-5 and TRBJ2-7, with 7 bases lining up with TRBD1. Germline CDR1 and CDR2: MNHEY and SVGAGI. This CDR3 region has 14 residues. Trimming at V came to 2 bases and at J to 0 bases, leaving 1 base not matched to a gene. The CDR3 coding sequence is TGTGCCAGCAGTTACGACAGGGACTCCTACGAGCAGTACTTC. Its protein product is CASSYDRDSYEQYF.

The gene calls are TRBV3-1 (or the pseudogene TRBV3-2) and TRBJ2-5, with 10 bases matching TRBD1. The length of the CDR3 is 16 residues. V was clipped by 1 base and J by 5 bases; unmatched bases: 7. Germline CDR1 and CDR2: LGHDT and YNNKEL (reference sequence). CDR3 sequence (DNA): TGTGCCAGCAGCCAAGTAGACAGGGGGCGTGTGGAGACCCAGTACTTC. Amino acid sequence: CASSQVDRGRVETQYF.

The chain carries TRBV9 and TRBJ2-5; maybe TRBD2 (6 bases). This CDR3 is built from 15 residues. V was trimmed by 4 bases and J by 5 bases, leaving 18 bases between them. Germline V gives CDR1 SGDLS, CDR2 YYNGEE. The CDR3 is CASSSGGAQLETQYF. In DNA form, the CDR3 reads TGTGCCAGCAGCTCAGGAGGGGCGCAGCTGGAGACCCAGTACTTC.

This rearrangement joins TRBV2 to TRBJ2-7; TRBD1 aligns across 8 bases. Germline CDR1 is SNHLY and CDR2 is FYNNEI. This CDR3 comprises 13 residues. The V segment lost 6 bases and the J segment 5 bases; nucleotides outside the gene matches: 6. CDR3 sequence reads: CASSLGTGDEQYF. The CDR3 DNA follows: TGTGCCAGCAGCCTCGGGACAGGCGACGAGCAGTACTTC.

The chain couples TRBV3-1 (or the pseudogene TRBV3-2) to TRBJ2-1; tentatively, D is TRBD2 (5 bases). Germline CDR1 and CDR2: LGHDT and YNNKEL (reference sequence). This CDR3 has 18 residues. V lost 4 bases and J lost 0, with 19 bases in between. The CDR3 sequence: CASSRNSLAISSYNEQFF. The CDR3 nucleotides are TGTGCCAGCAGCCGGAATTCATTAGCGATAAGCTCCTACAATGAGCAGTTCTTC.

The J gene is TRBJ2-2, the V gene TRBV11-2; no clear D gene. Trimming took off 1 base at V and 3 bases at J, with 6 bases between the two ends. This CDR3 has 14 amino acids. Germline V gene lookup returns CDR1 SGHAT and CDR2 FQNNGV. The CDR3 DNA follows: TGTGCCAGCAGCTTAGTCCTGTACACCGGGGAGCTGTTTTTT. Its protein product is CASSLVLYTGELFF.

J is TRBJ2-1 and V is TRBV11-2, with TRBD2 identical over 14 bases. J was trimmed by 10 bases and V by 5 bases; bases with no gene match: 7. Germline V CDR1 and CDR2: SGHAT, FQNNGV. CDR3 length equals 15 residues. The CDR3 DNA is TGTGCCAGCAGCCCTAGGACTAGCGGGGGGCGCGAGCAGTTCTTC. It yields the protein CASSPRTSGGREQFF.

This chain joins TRBV19 and TRBJ1-1; 9 bases line up with TRBD1. Germline trimming cut 5 bases from V and 5 bases from J; bases unmatched to any gene: 12. CDR1 is LNHDA, CDR2 SQIVND, per germline (reference sequence). The CDR3 totals 16 residues. The CDR3 is CASSPKEQGARTEAFF. The CDR3 DNA reads TGTGCCAGTAGTCCCAAAGAACAGGGGGCGAGAACTGAAGCTTTCTTT.

This chain joins TRBV29-1 and TRBJ1-2, with D possibly being TRBD1 (5 bases). The ends were cut back, 7 bases at V and 6 bases at J, with 24 bases in the middle. The CDR3 is 15 residues long. The germline CDR1 and CDR2 sequences are SQVTM and ANQGSEA. The CDR3, as DNA: TGCAGCGGCCAAGGGGTGGGCGCGGTCTCCAATGGCTACACCTTC. It codes for CSGQGVGAVSNGYTF.

The rearrangement joins TRBV28 to TRBJ1-2; D ambiguous. The V end was cut by 7 bases, the J end by 3 bases, with 15 bases between. Looked up from germline, CDR1 is MDHEN and CDR2 is SYDVKM. CDR3 length: 14 amino acids. The CDR3: CASTLYRGDYGYTF. DNA of the CDR3: TGTGCCAGCACCTTATATAGAGGAGACTATGGCTACACCTTC.

Concerning this clone itself: Other DNA sequences from this sample encode an identical CDR3 as well. The chain has TRBV3-1 (or the pseudogene TRBV3-2) and TRBJ2-3; the D is unclear. V lost 2 bases, J lost 5 bases, and 2 bases lay in between. Germline V gene sequence: CDR1 LGHDT, CDR2 YNNKEL (reference sequence). The CDR3 is made up of 11 amino acids. CDR3 sequence (DNA): TGTGCCAGCAGCCAACTAGATACGCAGTATTTT. Its protein is CASSQLDTQYF.

The chain joins TRBV29-1 to TRBJ2-5, with TRBD1 matching over 8 bases. With V trimmed by 6 bases and J by 4 bases, 4 bases remained unmatched. Germline V gives CDR1 SQVTM, CDR2 ANQGSEA. The CDR3 consists of 12 residues. The CDR3 is CSVTGAGETQYF. DNA for the CDR3: TGCAGCGTGACAGGGGCGGGAGAGACCCAGTACTTC. Based on the CDR3 plus reference TRBV29-1 and TRBJ2-5, the full variable domain is SAVISQKPSRDICQRGTSLTIQCQVDSQVTMMFWYRQQPGQSLTLIATANQGSEATYESGFVIDKFPISRPNLTFSTLTVSNMSPEDSSIYLCSVTGAGETQYFGPGTRLLVL.

The gene calls are TRBV27 and TRBJ2-7; the D gene is possibly TRBD2 (5 bases). V was clipped by 5 bases and J by 2 bases, with 22 bases between them. In germline, CDR1 is MNHEY, CDR2 SMNVEV (reference sequence). This CDR3 spans 17 amino acids. The CDR3 DNA is TGTGCCAGCAGTCTCACCTTGGGCCGGGGAAGGGCCTACGAGCAGTACTTC. The encoded protein is CASSLTLGRGRAYEQYF.

The rearrangement uses TRBV6-4 and TRBJ2-2, with 11 bases lining up with TRBD2. CDR1 is MRHNA, CDR2 SNTAGT, per germline. V lost 5 bases to trimming and J lost 3 bases; unmatched junction nucleotides: 5. The CDR3 runs to 16 residues. The CDR3 coding sequence is TGTGCCAGCAGTCAACTAGCGGGAGATGACACCGGGGAGCTGTTTTTT. It encodes CASSQLAGDDTGELFF.

This clone has only one observation. The chain has TRBV5-1 and TRBJ1-1; 12 bases are shared with TRBD1. Germline lookup yields CDR1 SGHRS and CDR2 YFSETQ. This CDR3 has 17 residues. Germline trimming cut 0 bases from V and 0 bases from J; bases unmatched to any gene: 3. CDR3 sequence (DNA): TGCGCCAGCAGCTTGGAGGGACAGGGGGCCGTGAACACTGAAGCTTTCTTT. Translating it yields CASSLEGQGAVNTEAFF.

This clone showed up just once. CDR3 region: CASSLWYRDYEQYF. The CDR3 nucleotides read TGTGCCAGCAGTTTATGGTACAGGGACTACGAGCAGTACTTC. J is TRBJ2-7 and V is TRBV27, with a possible D match to TRBD1 (6 bases). The CDR3 loop spans 14 amino acids. V shed 1 base and J shed 3 bases, with 10 bases lying between them. The germline CDR1 and CDR2 sequences are MNHEY and SMNVEV (reference sequence).